This T cell receptor beta chain was profiled in a study of PD-1 blockade in mismatch repair-deficient tumors. Germline CDR1 reads SEHNR; CDR2 reads FQNEAQ (reference sequence). The V gene lost 5 bases and the J gene lost 1 base, with 8 bases spanning the gap. There are 13 residues in the CDR3. Method: immunoSEQ multiplex PCR; TCRdb's copy keeps in-frame clones and lacks some. The sample yields about 23,000 clones, about 83% seen once. TCR sequencing covered three patients who responded to pembrolizumab. Sequences were derived from peripheral blood, sampled 12 weeks after starting pembrolizumab. The chain couples TRBV7-9 to TRBJ1-1; TRBD1 might be the D (5 bases). This TCR was sampled from an adult with mismatch repair-deficient cancer. CDR3 in amino acids: CASSQDRNTEAFF. CDR3 sequence (DNA): TGTGCCAGCAGCCAAGACAGGAACACTGAAGCTTTCTTT.